These T cell receptor beta chains were read from a single sample in a study of monozygotic twins with inflammatory bowel disease. Using the 5' RACE reads, TCRdb records one entry per CDR3 protein without DNA. This sample's clone table lists some 400,000 distinct CDR3 sequences. The sample comprised blood. These receptors originate from a human donor with ulcerative colitis or Crohn's disease, or a healthy co-twin of an affected twin (not recorded which). The CDR3 runs from the conserved cysteine through the conserved F or W. The order of the fields is V gene, J gene, CDR3 protein.

TRBV27	TRBJ2-7	CAVGGQEAGIYEQYF
TRBV2	TRBJ1-4	CASSEDRAGEKLFF
TRBV12-3/TRBV12-4	TRBJ2-6	CASFNGLSGANVLTF
TRBV7-9	TRBJ1-4	CASRDRSGEKLFF
TRBV20-1	TRBJ2-3	CSAIGLAGGTDTQYF
TRBV18	TRBJ1-1	CASSPTQGDTEAFF
TRBV7-9	TRBJ2-7	CASSTRTSGPYEQYF
TRBV12-3/TRBV12-4	TRBJ1-5	CASSFREGNQPQHF
TRBV7-9	TRBJ2-2	CASSSRTGATGELFF
TRBV12-3/TRBV12-4	TRBJ2-3	CASSSGSTSGSRGDTQYF
TRBV5-1	TRBJ2-1	CASSLGQGMMDEQFF
TRBV18	TRBJ2-2	CASSPPPPSANGELFF
TRBV20-1	TRBJ2-1	CSVLAGGNEQFF
TRBV12-3/TRBV12-4	TRBJ1-4	CASSPVGNAEKLFF
TRBV23-1	TRBJ1-1	CASINAGEFRGPEAFF
TRBV5-4	TRBJ1-4	CASSFSATNEKLFF
TRBV7-2	TRBJ1-2	CASSLGAVWGRGAGYTF
TRBV12-3/TRBV12-4	TRBJ2-1	CASSLVRGREMGNEQFF
TRBV29-1	TRBJ1-1	CSVAQQGAGTEAFF
TRBV5-8	TRBJ2-1	CASTTYNEQFF
TRBV5-1	TRBJ2-3	CASSPGLAGRGTDTQYF
TRBV4-1	TRBJ1-5	CASSQEGQGARNQPQHF
TRBV4-2	TRBJ1-2	CASSQDRELRYGYTF
TRBV11-2	TRBJ1-5	CASSLDGRQPQHF
TRBV7-6	TRBJ1-4	CASSLGQGANEKLFF
TRBV6-1	TRBJ2-7	CATKTGLNEQYF
TRBV29-1	TRBJ2-5	CSVEGRQTQYF
TRBV27	TRBJ1-1	CASSWSLGAANEAFF
TRBV5-1	TRBJ2-3	CASSLGIGDTQYF
TRBV2	TRBJ2-3	CASSEAPGLAGGDTQYF
TRBV7-9	TRBJ2-3	CASSQGLPITDTQYF